This T cell receptor beta chain is from a study of shared clonotypes between healthy human individuals. Sorted subsets were amplified in replicate PCRs using approximately 0.2 ug DNA, about 30,000 T cell genomes. The protocol was immunoSEQ multiplex PCR, while the TCRdb copy is restricted to in-frame clones and leaves out a portion. The table has about 710,000 clones, around three quarters seen once. This CDR3 spans 13 amino acids. Trimming removed 6 bases from V and 11 bases from J; junction bases left unmatched: 13. Per the germline V gene, CDR1 is SGHRS and CDR2 is YFSETQ. Study-wide points: It was observed that approximately 5% of naive CD4 clonotypes were shared across several donors. Generally, naive subsets (rather than memory subsets) showed larger estimated richness. Incompleteness in sorted-subset sequencing, despite large depth, was shown by rarefaction.

About this clone itself: Its specificity is not known.

The chain joins TRBV5-1 to TRBJ1-1; 7 positions agree with TRBD1. This sequence originates from a woman aged 30 to 39 in good health. The sample taken for sequencing was memory CD4+ T cells sorted from blood. The subset is: CD45RA-negative fraction. For the CDR3, the DNA is TGCGCCAGCAACGTCGAGGGGGCTGGCGAGGCTTTCTTT. It translates to CASNVEGAGEAFF.